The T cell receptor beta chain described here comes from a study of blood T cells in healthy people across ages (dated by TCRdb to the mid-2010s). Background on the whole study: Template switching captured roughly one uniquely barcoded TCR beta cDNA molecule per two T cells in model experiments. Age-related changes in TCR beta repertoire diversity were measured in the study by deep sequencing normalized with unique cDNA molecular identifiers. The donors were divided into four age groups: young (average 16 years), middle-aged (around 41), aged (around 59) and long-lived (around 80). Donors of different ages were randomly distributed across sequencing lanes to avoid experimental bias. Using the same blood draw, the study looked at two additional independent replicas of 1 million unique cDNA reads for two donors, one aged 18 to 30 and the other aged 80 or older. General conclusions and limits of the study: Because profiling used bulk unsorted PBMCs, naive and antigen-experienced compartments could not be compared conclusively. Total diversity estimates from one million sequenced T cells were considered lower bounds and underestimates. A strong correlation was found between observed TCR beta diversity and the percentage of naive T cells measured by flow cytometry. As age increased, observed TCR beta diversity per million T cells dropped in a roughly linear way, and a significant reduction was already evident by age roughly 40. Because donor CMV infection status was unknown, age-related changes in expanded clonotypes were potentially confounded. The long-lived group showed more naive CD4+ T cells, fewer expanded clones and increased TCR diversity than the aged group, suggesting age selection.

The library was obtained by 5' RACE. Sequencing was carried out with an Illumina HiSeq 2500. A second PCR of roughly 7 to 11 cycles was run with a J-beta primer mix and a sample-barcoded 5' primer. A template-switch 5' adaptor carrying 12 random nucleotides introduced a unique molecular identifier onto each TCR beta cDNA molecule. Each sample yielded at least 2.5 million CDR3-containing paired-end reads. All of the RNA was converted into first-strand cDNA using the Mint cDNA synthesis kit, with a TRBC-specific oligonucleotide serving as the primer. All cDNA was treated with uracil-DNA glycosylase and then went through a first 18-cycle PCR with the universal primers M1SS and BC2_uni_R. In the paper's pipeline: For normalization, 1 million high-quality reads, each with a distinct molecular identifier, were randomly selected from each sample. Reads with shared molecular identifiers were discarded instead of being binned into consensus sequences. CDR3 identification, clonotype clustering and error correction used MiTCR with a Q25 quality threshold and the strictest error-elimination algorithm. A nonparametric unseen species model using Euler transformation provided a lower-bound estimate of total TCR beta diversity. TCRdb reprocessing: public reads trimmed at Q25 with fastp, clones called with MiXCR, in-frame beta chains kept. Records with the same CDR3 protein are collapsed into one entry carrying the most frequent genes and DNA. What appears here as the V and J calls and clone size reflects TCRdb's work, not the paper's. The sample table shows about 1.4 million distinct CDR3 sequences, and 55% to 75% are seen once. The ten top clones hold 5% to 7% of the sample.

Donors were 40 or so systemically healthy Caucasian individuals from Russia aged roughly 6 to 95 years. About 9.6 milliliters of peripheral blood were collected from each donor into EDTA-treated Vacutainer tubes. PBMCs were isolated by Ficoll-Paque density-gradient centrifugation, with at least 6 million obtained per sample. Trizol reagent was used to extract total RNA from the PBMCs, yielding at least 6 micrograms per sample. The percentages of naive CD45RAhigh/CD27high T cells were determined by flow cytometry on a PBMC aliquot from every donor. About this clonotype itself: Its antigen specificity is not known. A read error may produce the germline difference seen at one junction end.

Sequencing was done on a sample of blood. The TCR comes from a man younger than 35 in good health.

The sequenced DNA: TGTGCCTGGATGACTCGACTAGCGGGATACTACGATGAGCAGTTCTTC. Its translation reads: CAWMTRLAGYYDEQFF. The chain links TRBV30 with TRBJ2-1; TRBD2 fits 11 bases in the junction. From a lookup of the germline V gene (reference sequence), CDR1 and CDR2 are GTSNPN and SVGIG. The CDR3 covers 16 residues, taking in both the cysteine and the phenylalanine. The kept DNA is CDR3 alone, 48 bases in frame from the first base.